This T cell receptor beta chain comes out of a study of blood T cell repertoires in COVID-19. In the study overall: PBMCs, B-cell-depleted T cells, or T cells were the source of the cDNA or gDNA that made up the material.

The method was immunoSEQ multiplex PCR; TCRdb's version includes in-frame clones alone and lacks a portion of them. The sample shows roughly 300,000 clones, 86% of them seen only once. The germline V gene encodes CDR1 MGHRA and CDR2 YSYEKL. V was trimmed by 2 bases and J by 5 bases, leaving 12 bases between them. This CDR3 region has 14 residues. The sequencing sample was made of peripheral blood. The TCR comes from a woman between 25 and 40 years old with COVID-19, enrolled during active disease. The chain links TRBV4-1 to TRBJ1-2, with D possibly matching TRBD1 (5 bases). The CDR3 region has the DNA TGCGCCAGCAGCCAACTACAGGTGTCTTATGGCTACACCTTC. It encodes CASSQLQVSYGYTF.